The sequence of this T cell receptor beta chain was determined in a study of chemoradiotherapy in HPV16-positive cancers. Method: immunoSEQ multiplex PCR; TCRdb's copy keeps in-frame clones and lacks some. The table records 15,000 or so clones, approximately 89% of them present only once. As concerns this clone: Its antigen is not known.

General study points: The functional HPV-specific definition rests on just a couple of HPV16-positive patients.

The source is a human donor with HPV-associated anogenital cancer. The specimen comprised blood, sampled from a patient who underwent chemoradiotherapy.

The CDR3 DNA reads TGTGCCAGCAGTTCTCCCCTCACAGATACGCAGTATTTT. Its protein is CASSSPLTDTQYF. The chain carries TRBV6-5 and TRBJ2-3; D gene uncertain. Germline CDR1 reads MNHEY; CDR2 reads SVGAGI. Trimming stripped 4 bases from V and 2 bases from J, with 7 bases between. The CDR3 has 13 residues.